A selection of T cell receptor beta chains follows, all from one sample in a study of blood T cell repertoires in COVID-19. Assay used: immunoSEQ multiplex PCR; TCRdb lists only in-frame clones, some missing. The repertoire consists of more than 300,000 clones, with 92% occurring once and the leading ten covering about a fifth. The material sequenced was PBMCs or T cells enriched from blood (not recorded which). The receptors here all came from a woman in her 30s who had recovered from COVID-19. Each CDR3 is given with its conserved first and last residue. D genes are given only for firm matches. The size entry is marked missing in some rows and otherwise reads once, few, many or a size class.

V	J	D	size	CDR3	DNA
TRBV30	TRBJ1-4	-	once	CALDNHEKLFF	TGTGCCTTGGACAACCATGAAAAACTGTTTTTT
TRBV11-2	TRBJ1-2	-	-	CASSLGGIYGYTF	TGTGCCAGCAGCCTCGGGGGGATCTATGGCTACACCTTC
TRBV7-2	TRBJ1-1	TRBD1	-	CASRETGTGGGAFF	TGTGCCAGCAGGGAGACCGGGACAGGGGGAGGAGCTTTCTTT
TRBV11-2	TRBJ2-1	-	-	CASSLRGWEQFF	TGTGCCAGCAGCCTCAGGGGATGGGAGCAGTTCTTC
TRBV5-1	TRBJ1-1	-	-	CASSFSGGEAFF	TGCGCCAGCAGCTTCAGCGGTGGTGAAGCTTTCTTT
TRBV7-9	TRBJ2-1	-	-	CASSQLGRGEQFF	TGTGCCAGCAGCCAACTAGGCAGAGGTGAGCAGTTCTTC
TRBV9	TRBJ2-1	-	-	CASSVRAGAYNEQFF	TGTGCCAGCAGCGTCCGAGCGGGCGCCTACAATGAGCAGTTCTTC
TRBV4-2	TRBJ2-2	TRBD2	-	CASSRLAGPDSGELFF	TGTGCCAGCAGCCGATTAGCGGGACCCGATTCCGGGGAGCTGTTTTTT
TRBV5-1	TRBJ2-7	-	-	CASSARDSYEQYF	TGCGCCAGCAGCGCCCGGGACTCCTACGAGCAGTACTTC
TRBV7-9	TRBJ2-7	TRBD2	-	CASSLANAGGYEQYF	TGTGCCAGCAGCTTAGCGAACGCGGGAGGCTACGAGCAGTACTTC
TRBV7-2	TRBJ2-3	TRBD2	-	CASSLASGSFTDTQYF	TGTGCCAGCAGCCTAGCTAGCGGGAGTTTTACAGATACGCAGTATTTT
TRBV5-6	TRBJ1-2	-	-	CASSPGLENYGYTF	TGTGCCAGCAGCCCGGGACTGGAGAACTATGGCTACACCTTC
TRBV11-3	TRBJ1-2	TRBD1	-	CASSHGTDYGYTF	TGTGCCAGCAGCCACGGGACAGACTATGGCTACACCTTC
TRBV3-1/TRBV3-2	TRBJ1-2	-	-	CASSQGEGNYGYTF	TGTGCCAGCAGCCAAGGGGAGGGTAACTATGGCTACACCTTC
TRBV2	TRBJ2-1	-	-	CASTELLLKTFNNEQFF	TGTGCCAGCACCGAACTTTTACTAAAGACCTTCAACAATGAGCAGTTCTTC
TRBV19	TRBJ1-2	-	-	CASSYTGLYGYTF	TGTGCCAGTAGCTACACAGGGCTGTATGGCTACACCTTC
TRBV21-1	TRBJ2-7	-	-	CASSKIGDRSYEQYF	TGTGCCAGCAGCAAAATCGGGGACAGGAGCTACGAGCAGTACTTC
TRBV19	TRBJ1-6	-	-	CASSIREIYNSPLHF	TGTGCCAGTAGTATCCGGGAGATCTATAATTCACCCCTCCACTTT
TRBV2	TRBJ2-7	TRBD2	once	CATGWGGNYEQYF	TGTGCCACTGGATGGGGGGGTAACTACGAGCAGTACTTC
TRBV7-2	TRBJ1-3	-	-	CASSLDRVGNTIYF	TGTGCCAGCAGCTTAGACAGGGTTGGAAACACCATATATTTT
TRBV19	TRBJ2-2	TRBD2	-	CAIAGGGDTGELFF	TGTGCCATCGCGGGAGGCGGGGACACCGGGGAGCTGTTTTTT
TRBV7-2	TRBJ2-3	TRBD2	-	CASSLVPGLAGDTDTQYF	TGTGCCAGCAGCTTAGTGCCAGGACTAGCGGGAGACACAGATACGCAGTATTTT
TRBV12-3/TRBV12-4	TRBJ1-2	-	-	CASSFGGLGYTF	TGTGCCAGCAGTTTTGGGGGCCTGGGCTACACCTTC
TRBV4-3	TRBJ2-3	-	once	CASSQAPSVGADTQYF	TGCGCCAGCAGCCAAGCCCCCTCGGTGGGAGCTGATACGCAGTATTTT
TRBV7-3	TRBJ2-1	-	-	CASRGEAVEQFF	TGTGCCAGCAGGGGAGAGGCAGTGGAGCAGTTCTTC
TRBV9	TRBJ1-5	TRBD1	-	CASSTGTGYQPQHF	TGTGCCAGCAGCACTGGGACAGGGTACCAGCCCCAGCATTTT
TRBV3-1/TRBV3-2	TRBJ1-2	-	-	CASSQNPSRGQYGYTF	TGTGCCAGCAGCCAAAACCCGTCCAGGGGCCAATATGGCTACACCTTC
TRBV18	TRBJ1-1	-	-	CASSPETGNTEAFF	TGTGCCAGCTCACCTGAGACAGGGAACACTGAAGCTTTCTTT
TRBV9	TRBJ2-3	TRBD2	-	CASSALLAGGTDTQYF	TGTGCCAGCAGCGCCTTACTAGCGGGGGGGACAGATACGCAGTATTTT
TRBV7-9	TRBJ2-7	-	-	CASSLVVRNNEQYF	TGTGCCAGCAGCTTAGTGGTCAGAAATAACGAGCAGTACTTC
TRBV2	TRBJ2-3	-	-	CASSDPLRHSVNTQYF	TGTGCCAGCAGTGACCCCTTACGACATTCGGTTAATACGCAGTATTTT
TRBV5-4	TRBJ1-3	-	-	CASSLGGGNTIYF	TGTGCCAGCAGCCTGGGAGGAGGAAACACCATATATTTT
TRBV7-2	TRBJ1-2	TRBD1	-	CASSSGTGGWGYTF	TGTGCCAGCAGCTCCGGGACAGGGGGTTGGGGCTACACCTTC
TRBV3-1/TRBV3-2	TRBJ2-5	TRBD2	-	CASSLGTSGPQETQYF	TGTGCCAGCAGCCTGGGGACTAGCGGGCCACAAGAGACCCAGTACTTC
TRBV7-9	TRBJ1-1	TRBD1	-	CASSPGQGATFVGNTEAFF	TGTGCCAGCAGCCCGGGACAGGGGGCGACATTTGTGGGGAACACTGAAGCTTTCTTT
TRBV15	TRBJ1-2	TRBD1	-	CATSRERGQGHGYTF	TGTGCCACCAGCAGAGAAAGGGGACAGGGTCACGGCTACACCTTC
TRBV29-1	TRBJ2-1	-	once	CSVQGTYNEQFF	TGCAGCGTCCAGGGGACCTACAATGAGCAGTTCTTC
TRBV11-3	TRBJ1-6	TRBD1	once	CASSKHGTGNSPLHF	TGTGCCAGCAGTAAACACGGGACAGGAAATTCACCCCTCCACTTT
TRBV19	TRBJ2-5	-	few	CASKGQGLQETQYF	TGTGCCAGCAAGGGACAAGGCCTCCAAGAGACCCAGTACTTC
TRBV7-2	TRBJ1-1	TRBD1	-	CASSRGQTNTEAFF	TGTGCCAGCAGCCGGGGACAGACGAACACTGAAGCTTTCTTT
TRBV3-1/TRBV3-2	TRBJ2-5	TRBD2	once	CASSHGLAGGSETQYF	TGTGCCAGCAGTCACGGACTAGCGGGGGGTTCAGAGACCCAGTACTTC
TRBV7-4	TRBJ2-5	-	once	CASSPLASFIRGQETQYF	TGTGCCAGCAGCCCCCTTGCATCGTTTATTAGGGGACAAGAGACCCAGTACTTC
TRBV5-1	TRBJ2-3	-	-	CASSSGIEQSQYF	TGCGCCAGCAGCTCCGGGATAGAACAATCGCAGTATTTT
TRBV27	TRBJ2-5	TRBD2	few	CASRELAGARETQYF	TGTGCCAGCAGAGAGTTAGCGGGAGCGAGGGAGACCCAGTACTTC
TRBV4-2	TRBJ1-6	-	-	CASSQETVNSPLHF	TGTGCCAGCAGCCAGGAGACAGTTAATTCACCCCTCCACTTT
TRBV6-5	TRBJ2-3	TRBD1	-	CASSYTPDRVTDTQYF	TGTGCCAGCAGTTACACCCCCGACAGGGTGACAGATACGCAGTATTTT
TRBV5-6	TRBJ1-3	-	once	CASSWEYRATSGNTIYF	TGTGCCAGCAGCTGGGAGTACCGGGCCACCTCTGGAAACACCATATATTTT
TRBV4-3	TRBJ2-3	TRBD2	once	CASSQDGQAGASDTQYF	TGCGCCAGCAGCCAAGACGGGCAAGCGGGAGCCTCTGATACGCAGTATTTT
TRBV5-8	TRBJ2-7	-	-	CASSLGPGEQYF	TGTGCCAGCAGCTTGGGTCCGGGAGAGCAGTACTTC
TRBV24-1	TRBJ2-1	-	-	CATSGSGSEQFF	TGTGCCACCAGTGGATCCGGGAGTGAGCAGTTCTTC
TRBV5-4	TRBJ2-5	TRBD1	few	CASSLGQGRETQYF	TGTGCCAGCAGCTTGGGACAGGGCAGAGAGACCCAGTACTTC
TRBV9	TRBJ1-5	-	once	CASSVGTTGNQPQHF	TGTGCCAGCAGCGTAGGGACTACGGGAAATCAGCCCCAGCATTTT